One and the same sample provided the 10 T cell receptor beta chains below, sequenced in a study of long-term antiretroviral therapy in people with HIV. Version v3.0 of the immunoSEQ assay ran at survey level. Here immunoSEQ multiplex PCR was the method, and the copy in TCRdb shows in-frame clones only, minus some. Here the sample spans some 22,000 clones, around 81% being singletons. Source: unsorted PBMCs, taken around 4 years after starting antiretroviral therapy. The receptors were gathered from a man between 18 and 29 years old with HIV.

The gene calls are TRBV28 and TRBJ1-3; D not resolved. V was clipped by 5 bases and J by 0 bases, with 5 bases between them. The CDR3 loop spans 13 amino acids. Germline CDR1 MDHEN, CDR2 SYDVKM. CDR3 loop: CASSTHSGNTIYF. The CDR3 nucleotides read TGTGCCAGCAGTACTCACTCTGGAAACACCATATATTTT.

J is TRBJ1-1 and V is TRBV10-3, with D hard to call. V lost 7 bases and J 7 bases, leaving 10 bases between the germline ends. CDR3 length: 11 amino acids. Germline assignment: CDR1 ENHRY and CDR2 SYGVKD. In DNA form, the CDR3 reads TGTGCCATCACGACGGGAGATGAAGCTTTCTTT. This translates into CAITTGDEAFF.

Only one count was recorded for this clone. This chain links TRBV11-3 with TRBJ2-3; D ambiguous. Germline loops: CDR1 SGHNT, CDR2 YENEEA. V was cut by 2 bases and J by 2 bases, with 11 bases left in between. This CDR3 is built from 15 residues. The CDR3 region has the DNA TGTGCCAGCAGCTTAAACGGGTATAACACAGATACGCAGTATTTT. Residues: CASSLNGYNTDTQYF.

The chain has TRBV2 and TRBJ2-5, with D perhaps matching TRBD2 (7 bases). V lost 0 bases and J lost 2, with 16 bases in between. Germline lookup yields CDR1 SNHLY and CDR2 FYNNEI. This CDR3 is 17 amino acids long. For the CDR3, the DNA is TGTGCCAGCAGTGAAGCGCTTCGGGGGGCAGGGCAAGAGACCCAGTACTTC. Translated, it gives CASSEALRGAGQETQYF.

The chain couples TRBV7-9 to TRBJ1-1; TRBD1 agrees at 9 bases. The CDR3 loop spans 14 amino acids. V was clipped by 5 bases and J by 3 bases; unmatched bases: 4. Germline values: CDR1 SEHNR, CDR2 FQNEAQ (reference sequence). This chain's CDR3 is CASSPGQGDTEAFF. CDR3 DNA sequence: TGTGCCAGCAGCCCGGGACAGGGTGACACTGAAGCTTTCTTT.

This clone was seen more than once but under ten times. This sequence joins TRBV5-5 and TRBJ1-1, with no clear D. V lost 4 bases and J 1 base, leaving 11 bases between the germline ends. Germline V CDR1 and CDR2: SGHKS, YYEKEE (reference sequence). CDR3 length: 14 residues. The CDR3: CASSLWWENTEAFF. In nucleotides, the CDR3 is TGTGCCAGCAGCCTCTGGTGGGAGAACACTGAAGCTTTCTTT.

V gene TRBV18 combines with J gene TRBJ2-5; the D is unclear. This CDR3 spans 12 amino acids. Trimming stripped 5 bases from V and 2 bases from J, with 6 bases between. Germline V CDR1 and CDR2: KGHSH, LQKENI. Here the CDR3 DNA reads TGTGCCAGCTCAGAGGAACAAGAGACCCAGTACTTC. Protein product: CASSEEQETQYF. The complete variable domain, with remaining parts taken from reference TRBV18 and TRBJ2-5, reads NAGVMQNPRHLVRRRGQEARLRCSPMKGHSHVYWYRQLPEEGLKFMVYLQKENIIDESGMPKERFSAEFPKEGPSILRIQQVVRGDSAAYFCASSEEQETQYFGPGTRLLVL.

The chain combines TRBV19 with TRBJ1-2; D unclear. V was clipped by 10 bases and J by 7 bases, with 13 bases between them. Germline lookup yields CDR1 LNHDA and CDR2 SQIVND (reference sequence). This CDR3 comprises 11 residues. CDR3 sequence reads: CATAQFFGYTF. As DNA, the CDR3 is TGTGCCACCGCCCAATTCTTTGGCTACACCTTC.

The chain is built from TRBV6-5 and TRBJ2-2; TRBD1 might be the D (5 bases). V lost 10 bases to trimming and J lost 0 bases, with 12 bases between them. This CDR3 contains 14 residues. CDR1 is MNHEY and CDR2 is SVGAGI in the germline V gene. This CDR3 is CATLWGSNTGELFF. CDR3 coding DNA: TGTGCCACCCTATGGGGCTCGAACACCGGGGAGCTGTTTTTT.

This sequence joins TRBV2 and TRBJ2-7, with D possibly matching TRBD2 (5 bases). Germline V lookup: CDR1 SNHLY, CDR2 FYNNEI. CDR3 size: 14 residues. Trimming shortened V by 2 bases and J by 3 bases, and 11 bases separated the two germline ends. This chain's CDR3 is CASSELAGLYEQYV. The CDR3 bases are TGTGCCAGCAGTGAATTGGCGGGCCTCTACGAGCAGTACGTC.